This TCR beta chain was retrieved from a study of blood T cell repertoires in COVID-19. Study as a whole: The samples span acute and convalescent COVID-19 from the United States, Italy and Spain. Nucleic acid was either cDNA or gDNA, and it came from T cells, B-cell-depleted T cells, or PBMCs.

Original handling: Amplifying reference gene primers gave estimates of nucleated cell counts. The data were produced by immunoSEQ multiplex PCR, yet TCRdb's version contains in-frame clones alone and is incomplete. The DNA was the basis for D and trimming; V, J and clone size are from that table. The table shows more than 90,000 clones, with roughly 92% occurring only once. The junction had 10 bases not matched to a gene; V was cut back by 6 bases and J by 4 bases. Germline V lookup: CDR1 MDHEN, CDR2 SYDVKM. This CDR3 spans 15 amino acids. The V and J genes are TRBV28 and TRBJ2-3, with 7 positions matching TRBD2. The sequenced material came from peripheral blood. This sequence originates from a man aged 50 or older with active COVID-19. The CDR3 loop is CASSTRGGGADTQYF. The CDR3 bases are TGTGCCAGCAGCACACGCGGGGGAGGGGCAGATACGCAGTATTTT.